This TCR beta chain was sequenced during a study of blood T cell repertoires in COVID-19. Study information: There were acute and convalescent COVID-19 samples, and they came from the United States, Italy and Spain. Nucleic acid was either cDNA or gDNA, and it came from T cells, B-cell-depleted T cells, or PBMCs.

Original analysis: From reference gene primer amplification, estimates of nucleated cell counts were derived. Generated by immunoSEQ multiplex PCR, the TCRdb table keeps only in-frame clones and is missing some. V and J calls and clone size follow that table, whereas D and trimming were derived from the DNA. The sample records a few hundred thousand clones, approximately 85% being singletons. Membership in each cohort depended on participant-reported clinical history. The CDR3 spans 17 residues. Trimming took 1 base from V and 5 from J; bases not matched to a gene: 8. Germline lookup yields CDR1 SGHRS and CDR2 YFSETQ. This clone has a single count.

The genes are TRBV5-1 and TRBJ2-1; TRBD2 matches at 11 bases. This TCR was sampled from a man aged 25 to 40 who had recovered from COVID-19. Source material: PBMCs or T cells enriched from blood (not recorded which). The CDR3 loop is CASSLPVAGGLDNEQFF. CDR3 bases: TGCGCCAGCAGCTTGCCTGTAGCGGGGGGGCTTGACAATGAGCAGTTCTTC. Variable domain in full (rest from reference TRBV5-1 and TRBJ2-1): KAGVTQTPRYLIKTRGQQVTLSCSPISGHRSVSWYQQTPGQGLQFLFEYFSETQRNKGNFPGRFSGRQFSNSRSEMNVSTLELGDSALYLCASSLPVAGGLDNEQFFGPGTRLTVL.